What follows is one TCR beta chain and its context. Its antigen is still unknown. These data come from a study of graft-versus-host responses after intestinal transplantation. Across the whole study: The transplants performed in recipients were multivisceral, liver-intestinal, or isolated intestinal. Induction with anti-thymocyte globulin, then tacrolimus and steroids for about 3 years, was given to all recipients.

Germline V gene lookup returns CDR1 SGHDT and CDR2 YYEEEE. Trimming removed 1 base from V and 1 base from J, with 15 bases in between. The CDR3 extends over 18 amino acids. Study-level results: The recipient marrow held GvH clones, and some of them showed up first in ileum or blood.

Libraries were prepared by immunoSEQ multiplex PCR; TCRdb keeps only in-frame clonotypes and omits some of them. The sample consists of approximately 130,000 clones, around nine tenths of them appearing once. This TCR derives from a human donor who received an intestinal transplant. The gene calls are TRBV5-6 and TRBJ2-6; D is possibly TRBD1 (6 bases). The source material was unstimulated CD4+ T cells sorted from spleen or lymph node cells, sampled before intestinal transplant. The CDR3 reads CASSLLGRGRSGANVLTF. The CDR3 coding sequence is TGTGCCAGCAGCTTGTTGGGCAGGGGAAGGTCTGGGGCCAACGTCCTGACTTTC.